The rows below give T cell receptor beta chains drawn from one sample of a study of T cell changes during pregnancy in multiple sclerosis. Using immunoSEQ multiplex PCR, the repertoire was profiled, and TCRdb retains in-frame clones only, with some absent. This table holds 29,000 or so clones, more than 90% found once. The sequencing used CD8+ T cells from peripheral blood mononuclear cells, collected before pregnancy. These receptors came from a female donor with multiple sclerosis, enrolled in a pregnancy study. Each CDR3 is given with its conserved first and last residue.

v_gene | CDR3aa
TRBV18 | CASSSLVAESYQETQYF
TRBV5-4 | CASSQGQGDGYTF
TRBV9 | CASTPWDGGEKLFF
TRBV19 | CASSLRDSSTDTQYF
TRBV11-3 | CASSLGAGEGEQFF
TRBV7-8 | CASRLTDRGLQFEQFF
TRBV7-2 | CASSLGHSYEQYF
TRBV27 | CASSLSLTGEGYEQYF
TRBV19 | CASSIGQGLFNQPQHF
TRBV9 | CASSVVGTSGTYEQYF
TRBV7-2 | CASSLAGGTETQYF
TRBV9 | CASSTGEVGEKLFF
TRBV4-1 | CASSQTLGSNEQFF
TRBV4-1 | CASSHVPGQGEETQYF
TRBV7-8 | CASSLPTVSSGNTIYF
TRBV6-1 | CASSITDRVYEQYF
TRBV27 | CASSLSTGGYPYGYTF
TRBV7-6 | CASSMSGTGVIDEQFF
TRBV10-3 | CAIRQGNTEAFF
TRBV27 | CASKMGGSKLFF
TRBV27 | CASSHYNEQFF
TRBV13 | CASSSSAAEPKNIQYF
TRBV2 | CASVEGGTYQETQYF
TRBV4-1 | CASSQDLTSTSYEQYF
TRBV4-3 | CASSQVLGGAEAFF
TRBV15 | CATSRDLSGANVLTF
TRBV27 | CASSLSFSPGQGIYEQYF
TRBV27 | CASKRQGELYGYTF
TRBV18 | CASSLRQANQPQHF
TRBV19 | CASSIVPQSTGELFF
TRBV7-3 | CASSLSGAGTDTQYF
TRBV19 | CASSLSGSPLHF
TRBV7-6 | CASSLGQGGTGELFF
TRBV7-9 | CASSSQGYNQPQHF
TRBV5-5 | CASSRGIDIDDSGNTIYF